These T cell receptor beta chains were read from a single sample in a study of T cells after yellow fever vaccination. TCRdb re-called the 5' RACE reads with MiXCR, one entry per CDR3 protein. The sample shows some 220,000 distinct CDR3 sequences, around 3.1% of them seen only once. The source was CD4+ T cells sorted from PBMCs, collected 10 days after the yellow fever booster vaccination. These receptors were collected from a man aged 18 to 35 who received the YFV17D yellow fever vaccine. Each CDR3 is given with its conserved first and last residue. The D gene is left open where the match is weak. Not all rows give a size; the values are once, few, many and, for expanded clones, a class.

d_call,clone_size,v_call,j_call,cdr3_length,cdr3_nt,cdr3_aa
NA,NA,TRBV5-4,TRBJ2-2,15,TGTGCCAGCAGCAGGACCAGCTTGAACACCGGGGAGCTGTTTTTT,CASSRTSLNTGELFF
TRBD1,few,TRBV7-2,TRBJ2-3,16,TGTGCCAGCAGCTTGGGGACAGGGGGCGGAGGGTATACGCAGTATTTT,CASSLGTGGGGYTQYF
NA,NA,TRBV7-3,TRBJ2-2,17,TGTGCCAGCAGCTTAAGGGGGGAGCCACCGAACACCGGGGAGCTGTTTTTT,CASSLRGEPPNTGELFF
TRBD1,many,TRBV12-3/TRBV12-4,TRBJ2-3,14,TGTCCCAGCACACTACAGGGGGGCCCAGATACGCAGTATTTT,CPSTLQGGPDTQYF
NA,NA,TRBV6-2/TRBV6-3,TRBJ1-2,15,TGTGCCAGCAGTTACACCCGGGAGGCGATCTATGGCTACACCTTC,CASSYTREAIYGYTF
TRBD2,many,TRBV20-1,TRBJ2-5,16,TGCAGTGCTGCGCTCGGGACTAGAGTGTACCAAGAGACCCAGTACTTC,CSAALGTRVYQETQYF
NA,many,TRBV5-1,TRBJ2-1,14,TGCGCCAGCAGCTGGGCAGGGAGAGACAATGAGCAGTTCTTC,CASSWAGRDNEQFF
NA,many,TRBV4-2,TRBJ2-1,14,TGTGCCAGCAGCCAAGATGCTCGCAGGAATGAGCAGTTCTTC,CASSQDARRNEQFF
TRBD2,few,TRBV5-1,TRBJ2-3,15,TGCGCCAGCAGCTCTAGCGGGGACGGCACAGATACGCAGTATTTT,CASSSSGDGTDTQYF
TRBD2,few,TRBV3-1,TRBJ2-3,14,TGTGCCAGCAGCCAAGAGCGGGGGGGTGTTACGCAGTATTTT,CASSQERGGVTQYF
TRBD1,few,TRBV7-9,TRBJ2-7,16,TGTGCCAGCAGCCAAAGACAGGGGCCCGTCTCCTACGAGCAGTACTTC,CASSQRQGPVSYEQYF
NA,many,TRBV20-1,TRBJ2-2,16,TGCAGTGCTCCCTCCCCGACGGGAGTTTACACCGGGGAGCTGTTTTTT,CSAPSPTGVYTGELFF
TRBD2,NA,TRBV4-1,TRBJ2-5,14,TGCGCCAGCAGCTGGACTAGCGGCCTAGAGACCCAGTACTTC,CASSWTSGLETQYF
NA,many,TRBV11-2,TRBJ2-1,14,TGTGCCAGCAGCTTGGGTAGCCGGGGAGATGAGCAGTTCTTC,CASSLGSRGDEQFF
NA,few,TRBV27,TRBJ1-2,13,TGTGCCAGCAGTTTCAGGGTTAACTATGGCTACACCTTC,CASSFRVNYGYTF
TRBD1,many,TRBV7-2,TRBJ2-7,15,TGTGCCAGCAGCCGCGACAGGGCGGAGCCCTACGAGCAGTACTTC,CASSRDRAEPYEQYF
NA,many,TRBV4-3,TRBJ1-4,15,TGCGCCAGCAGCCAAGACGGAGGGCGCGTTGAAAAACTGTTTTTT,CASSQDGGRVEKLFF
NA,NA,TRBV9,TRBJ1-2,14,TGTGCCAGCAGCGTATTTCTGGGGGCGCAGGGCTACACCTTC,CASSVFLGAQGYTF
NA,few,TRBV5-1,TRBJ2-7,14,TGCGCCAGCAGCTCCCGGGACTTCGCCTACGAGCAGTACTTC,CASSSRDFAYEQYF
NA,many,TRBV5-1,TRBJ2-1,16,TGCGCCAGCAGCTTGGGGGGCGCGGGCTCCTACAATGAGCAGTTCTTC,CASSLGGAGSYNEQFF
TRBD1,many,TRBV10-3,TRBJ1-1,14,TGTGCCATCAAACGGGACAGCCCAAACACTGAAGCTTTCTTT,CAIKRDSPNTEAFF
TRBD2,NA,TRBV15,TRBJ2-4,14,TGTGCCACCAGCACGGGGGGTACGGGGAACATTCAGTACTTC,CATSTGGTGNIQYF
NA,few,TRBV5-1,TRBJ1-1,14,TGCGCCAGCAGCTTGGAAGAGGTGGGTACTGAAGCTTTCTTT,CASSLEEVGTEAFF
NA,few,TRBV5-1,TRBJ2-5,14,TGCGCCAGCAGCTTGGAGGGGCGGCAAGAGACCCAGTACTTC,CASSLEGRQETQYF